This is a list of T cell receptor beta chains from one sample in a study of regulatory T cells in long-lasting Graves disease. In TCRdb, the multiplex PCR reads were re-called with MiXCR into one record per CDR3 protein. This sample carries a few hundred thousand distinct CDR3 sequences, 20% to 30% of them seen once, and the ten largest clones take about 26%. The sequencing used peripheral blood mononuclear cells (PBMCs), collected when the disease was refractory, from a patient treated with antithyroid drugs. Receptors were obtained from a female donor with Graves disease. CDR3s leave out the opening cysteine and the closing phenylalanine or tryptophan. The D gene is left open where the match is weak.

cdr3_aa	v_call	cdr3_length	d_call
ASSENRSNQPQH	TRBV6-1	12	-
ASSLSVKRDTEAF	TRBV28	13	-
AWMGNSYEQY	TRBV30	10	-
SVPPRDRATDTQY	TRBV29-1	13	TRBD1
ASSQVILTSGSYNEQF	TRBV4-1	16	TRBD2
ASSEGRLAGPNEQF	TRBV2	14	TRBD2
ASRALRRNTEAF	TRBV28	12	-
ASSPRGYNQETQY	TRBV11-2	13	-
ASSYFGTGATEAF	TRBV6-5	13	TRBD1
ASSLPGGPAVEQF	TRBV28	13	-
ASSAGTISTDTQY	TRBV7-3	13	-
ASSFQASSYNEQF	TRBV12-3/TRBV12-4	13	-
ASRTSGSPLH	TRBV25-1	10	-
ASSRTGSGNQPQH	TRBV7-2	13	-
AIRTSGYEQY	TRBV10-3	10	TRBD2
SVRVNSNQPQH	TRBV20-1	11	-
ASSGSGSGETQY	TRBV6-1	12	-
ASSLEQTSGSYEQY	TRBV7-2	14	TRBD2
SAPGPQETQY	TRBV20-1	10	-
ASSLLGKETQY	TRBV27	11	-
ASKTGTRWNTEAF	TRBV19	13	-
SARTDRATNEKLF	TRBV20-1	13	TRBD1
ASSRDFSGANVLT	TRBV7-9	13	-
ASSLAGLSPQYEQY	TRBV7-9	14	-
ASTESGAAPSSYNSPLH	TRBV2	17	-
ASSGTAQGNTIY	TRBV19	12	-
ATSRGQVGETQY	TRBV15	12	-
ASSSVGSGPYNEQF	TRBV28	14	TRBD2
ASSPHLSTYEQY	TRBV27	12	-
ASSYSKGSIYYEQY	TRBV6-2/TRBV6-3	14	-
AWKQGGSGNTIY	TRBV30	12	-
ASSFGLAASYEQY	TRBV11-2	13	TRBD2
ASSSGRLHGELF	TRBV19	12	TRBD2
SARGQGRNSPLH	TRBV20-1	12	-
ASDGTSGSSDTGELF	TRBV12-3/TRBV12-4	15	TRBD2
ASSFNRDSYEQY	TRBV7-2	12	-
ASGLVHGEITEAF	TRBV12-5	13	-
ASSSLMGETQY	TRBV6-2/TRBV6-3	11	-
ASRTIKGLGPNEKLF	TRBV27	15	-
AITGTSGSVGTGELF	TRBV10-3	15	TRBD2
ASSYGPGQPQH	TRBV6-5	11	-
ASKKGPTGGYETQY	TRBV6-1	14	TRBD1
ASSISKGAFGYT	TRBV19	12	-
ASSYLGGAAYEQY	TRBV6-5	13	-
ASSSQGPDTQY	TRBV7-2	11	TRBD1
SAPPARGYNSPLH	TRBV20-1	13	-